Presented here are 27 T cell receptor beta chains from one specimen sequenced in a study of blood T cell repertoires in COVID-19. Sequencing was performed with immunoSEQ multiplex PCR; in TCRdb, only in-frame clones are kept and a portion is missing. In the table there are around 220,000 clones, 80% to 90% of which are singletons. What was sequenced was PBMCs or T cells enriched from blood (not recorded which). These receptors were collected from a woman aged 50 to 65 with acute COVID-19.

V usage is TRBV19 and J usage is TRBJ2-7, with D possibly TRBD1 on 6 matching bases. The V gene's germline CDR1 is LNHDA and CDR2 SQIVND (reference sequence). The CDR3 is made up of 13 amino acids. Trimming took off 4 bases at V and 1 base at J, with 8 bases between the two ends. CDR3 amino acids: CASSSGQSYEQYF. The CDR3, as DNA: TGTGCCAGTAGTAGCGGACAGTCCTACGAGCAGTACTTC.

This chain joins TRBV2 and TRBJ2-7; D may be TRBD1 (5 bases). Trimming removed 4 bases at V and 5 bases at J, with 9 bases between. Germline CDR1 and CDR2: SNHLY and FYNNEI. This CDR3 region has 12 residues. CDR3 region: CASSAGKHEQYF. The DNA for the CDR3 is TGTGCCAGCAGTGCAGGGAAACACGAGCAGTACTTC.

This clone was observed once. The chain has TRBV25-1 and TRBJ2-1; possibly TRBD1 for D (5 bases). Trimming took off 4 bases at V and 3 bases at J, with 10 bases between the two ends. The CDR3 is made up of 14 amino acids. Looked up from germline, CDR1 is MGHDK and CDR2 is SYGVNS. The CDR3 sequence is CASSVTGSYNEQFF. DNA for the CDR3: TGTGCCAGCAGTGTCACAGGAAGCTACAATGAGCAGTTCTTC.

The CDR3, as DNA: TGTGCCAGCAGCACGGGACAGCCGGGACTAGCGGGAGTCCGGTACTTC. This codes for CASSTGQPGLAGVRYF. V gene TRBV7-9 combines with J gene TRBJ2-7, with 14 nucleotides matching TRBD2. The CDR3 is 16 amino acids. V lost 5 bases, J lost 12 bases, and 15 bases stayed unmatched. CDR1 is SEHNR and CDR2 is FQNEAQ in the germline V gene (reference sequence).

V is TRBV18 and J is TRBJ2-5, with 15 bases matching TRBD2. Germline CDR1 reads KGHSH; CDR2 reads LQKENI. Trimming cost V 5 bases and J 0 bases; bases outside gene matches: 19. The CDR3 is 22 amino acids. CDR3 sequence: CASSSSGPSGTSGRKYQETQYF. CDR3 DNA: TGTGCCAGCTCATCCTCCGGCCCCTCCGGGACTAGCGGGAGGAAATACCAAGAGACCCAGTACTTC.

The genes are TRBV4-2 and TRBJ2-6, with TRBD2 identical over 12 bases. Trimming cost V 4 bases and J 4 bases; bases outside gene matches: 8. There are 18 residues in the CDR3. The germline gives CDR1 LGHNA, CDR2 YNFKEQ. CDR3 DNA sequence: TGTGCCAGCAGCCCCCGACTAGCGGGAGCTCCCGGGGCCAACGTCCTGACTTTC. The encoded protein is CASSPRLAGAPGANVLTF.

In DNA form, the CDR3 reads TGTGCCAGCAGCCGCATGGGGAGGGGGAGGACAGATACGCAGTATTTT. Its protein is CASSRMGRGRTDTQYF. This chain links TRBV5-4 with TRBJ2-3, with a weak D call TRBD2 (7 bases). This CDR3 has 16 amino acids. The ends were cut back, 4 bases at V and 3 bases at J, with 18 bases in the middle. CDR1 and CDR2 (germline): SGHNT, YYREEE (reference sequence).

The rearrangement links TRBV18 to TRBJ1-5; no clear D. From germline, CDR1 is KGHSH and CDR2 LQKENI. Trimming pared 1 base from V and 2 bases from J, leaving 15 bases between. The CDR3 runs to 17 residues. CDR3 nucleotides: TGTGCCAGCTCACCACTGTCCGGGTCGAGCGGCAATCAGCCCCAGCATTTT. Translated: CASSPLSGSSGNQPQHF.

CDR3 region: CASSGAQRGTEAFF. CDR3 DNA sequence: TGTGCCAGCAGTGGGGCCCAAAGGGGGACTGAAGCTTTCTTT. V is TRBV2 and J is TRBJ1-1; possible D gene TRBD1, 6 bases. The length of the CDR3 is 14 residues. Germline loops: CDR1 SNHLY, CDR2 FYNNEI. Trimming pared 4 bases from V and 5 bases from J, leaving 14 bases between.

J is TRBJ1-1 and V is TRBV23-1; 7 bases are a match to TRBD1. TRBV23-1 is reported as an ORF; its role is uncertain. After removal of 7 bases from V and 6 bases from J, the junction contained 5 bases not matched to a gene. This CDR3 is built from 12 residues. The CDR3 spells CASNDRVSEAFF. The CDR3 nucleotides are TGCGCCAGCAACGACAGGGTCTCTGAAGCTTTCTTT.

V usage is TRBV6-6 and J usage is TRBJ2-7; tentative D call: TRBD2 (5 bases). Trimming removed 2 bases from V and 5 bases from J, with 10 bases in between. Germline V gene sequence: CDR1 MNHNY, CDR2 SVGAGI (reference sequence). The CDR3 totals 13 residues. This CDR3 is CASSYRTGNEQYF. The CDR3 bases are TGTGCCAGCAGTTACCGGACGGGAAACGAGCAGTACTTC.

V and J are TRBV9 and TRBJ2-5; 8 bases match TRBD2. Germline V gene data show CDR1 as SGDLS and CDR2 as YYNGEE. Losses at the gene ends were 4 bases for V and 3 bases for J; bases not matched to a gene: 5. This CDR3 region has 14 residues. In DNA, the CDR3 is TGTGCCAGCAGCTCAGGACTAGCAAAAGAGACCCAGTACTTC. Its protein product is CASSSGLAKETQYF.

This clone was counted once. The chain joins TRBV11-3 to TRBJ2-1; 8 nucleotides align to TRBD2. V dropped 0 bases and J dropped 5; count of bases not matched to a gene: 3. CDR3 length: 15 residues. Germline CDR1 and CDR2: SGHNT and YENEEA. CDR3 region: CASSLEGTRDNEQFF. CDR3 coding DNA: TGTGCCAGCAGCTTAGAGGGGACTAGGGACAATGAGCAGTTCTTC.

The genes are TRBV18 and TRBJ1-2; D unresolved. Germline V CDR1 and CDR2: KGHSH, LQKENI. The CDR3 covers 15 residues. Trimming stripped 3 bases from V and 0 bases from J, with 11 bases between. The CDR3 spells CASSPVGSPNYGYTF. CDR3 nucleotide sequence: TGTGCCAGCTCACCCGTTGGGAGTCCTAACTATGGCTACACCTTC.

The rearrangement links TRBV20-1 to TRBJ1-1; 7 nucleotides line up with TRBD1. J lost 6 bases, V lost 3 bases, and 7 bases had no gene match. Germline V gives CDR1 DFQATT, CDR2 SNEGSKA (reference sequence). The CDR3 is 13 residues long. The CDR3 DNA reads TGCAGTGCTAGTATAGGGGGCGACCCTGAAGCTTTCTTT. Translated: CSASIGGDPEAFF.

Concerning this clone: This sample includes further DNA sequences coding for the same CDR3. The CDR3 reads CASSPPGQHNSPLHF. CDR3 DNA: TGTGCCAGTAGTCCCCCTGGACAGCATAATTCACCCCTCCACTTT. The rearrangement uses TRBV19 and TRBJ1-6; D is possibly TRBD1 (6 bases). CDR1 LNHDA and CDR2 SQIVND come from the germline V gene (reference sequence). This CDR3 comprises 15 residues. The V gene lost 5 bases and the J gene lost 5 bases, with 13 bases spanning the gap.

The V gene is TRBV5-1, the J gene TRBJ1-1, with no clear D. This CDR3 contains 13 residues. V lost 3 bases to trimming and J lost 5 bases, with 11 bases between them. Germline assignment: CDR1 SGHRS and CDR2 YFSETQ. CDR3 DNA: TGCGCCAGCAGCTCGCGAAGTCGGACTGAAGCTTTCTTT. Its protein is CASSSRSRTEAFF. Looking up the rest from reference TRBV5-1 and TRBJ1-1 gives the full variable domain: KAGVTQTPRYLIKTRGQQVTLSCSPISGHRSVSWYQQTPGQGLQFLFEYFSETQRNKGNFPGRFSGRQFSNSRSEMNVSTLELGDSALYLCASSSRSRTEAFFGQGTRLTVV.

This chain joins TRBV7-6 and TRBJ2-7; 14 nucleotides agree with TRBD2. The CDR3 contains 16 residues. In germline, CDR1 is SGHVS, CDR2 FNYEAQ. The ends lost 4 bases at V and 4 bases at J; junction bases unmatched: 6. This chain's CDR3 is CASSSGLAGATYEQYF. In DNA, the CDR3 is TGTGCCAGCAGCTCGGGACTAGCGGGAGCAACGTACGAGCAGTACTTC.

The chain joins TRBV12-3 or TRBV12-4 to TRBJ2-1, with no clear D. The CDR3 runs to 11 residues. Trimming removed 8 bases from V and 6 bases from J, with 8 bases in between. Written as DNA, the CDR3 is TGTGCCAGCCGACTTCGCAATGAGCAGTTCTTC. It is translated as CASRLRNEQFF.

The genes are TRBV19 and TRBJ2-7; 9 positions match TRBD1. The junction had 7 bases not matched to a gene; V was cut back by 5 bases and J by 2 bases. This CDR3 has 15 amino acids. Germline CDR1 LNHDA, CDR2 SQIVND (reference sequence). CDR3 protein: CASSPGTGLTYEQYF. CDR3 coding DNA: TGTGCCAGTAGTCCAGGGACAGGGCTTACCTACGAGCAGTACTTC.

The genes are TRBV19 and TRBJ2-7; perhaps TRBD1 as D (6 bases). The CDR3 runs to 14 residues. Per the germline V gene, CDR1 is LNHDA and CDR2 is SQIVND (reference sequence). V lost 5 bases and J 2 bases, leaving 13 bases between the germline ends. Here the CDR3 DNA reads TGTGCCAGTAGTCCGGGACACGCAACCTACGAGCAGTACTTC. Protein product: CASSPGHATYEQYF.

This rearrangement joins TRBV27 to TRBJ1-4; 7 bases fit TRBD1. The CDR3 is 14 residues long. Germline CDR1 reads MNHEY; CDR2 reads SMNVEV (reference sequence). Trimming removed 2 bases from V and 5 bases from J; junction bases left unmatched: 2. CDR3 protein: CASSLVQGNEKLFF. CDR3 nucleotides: TGTGCCAGCAGTTTAGTACAGGGGAATGAAAAACTGTTTTTT.

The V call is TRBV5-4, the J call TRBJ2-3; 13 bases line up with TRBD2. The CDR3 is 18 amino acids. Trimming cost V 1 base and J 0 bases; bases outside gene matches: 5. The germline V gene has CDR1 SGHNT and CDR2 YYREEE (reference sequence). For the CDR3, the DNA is TGTGCCAGCAGCTTGAGGACTAGCGGGAGAAGTAGCACAGATACGCAGTATTTT. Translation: CASSLRTSGRSSTDTQYF.

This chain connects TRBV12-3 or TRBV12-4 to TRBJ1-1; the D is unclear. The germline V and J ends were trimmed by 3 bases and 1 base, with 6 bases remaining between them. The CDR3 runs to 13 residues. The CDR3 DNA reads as TGTGCCAGCAGTTTGACTCAGAACACTGAAGCTTTCTTT. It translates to CASSLTQNTEAFF.

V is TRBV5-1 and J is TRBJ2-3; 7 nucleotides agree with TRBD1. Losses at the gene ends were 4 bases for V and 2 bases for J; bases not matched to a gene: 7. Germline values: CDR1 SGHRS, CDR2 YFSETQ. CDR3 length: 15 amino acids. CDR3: CASSRGTDPTDTQYF. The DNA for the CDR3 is TGCGCCAGCAGCAGGGGGACAGATCCCACAGATACGCAGTATTTT.

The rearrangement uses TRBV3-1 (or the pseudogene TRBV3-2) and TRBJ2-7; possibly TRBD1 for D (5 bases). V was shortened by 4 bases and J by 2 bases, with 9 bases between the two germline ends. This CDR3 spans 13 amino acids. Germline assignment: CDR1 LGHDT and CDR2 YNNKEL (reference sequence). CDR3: CASSLGRAYEQYF. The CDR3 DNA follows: TGTGCCAGCAGCCTCGGCAGGGCCTACGAGCAGTACTTC.

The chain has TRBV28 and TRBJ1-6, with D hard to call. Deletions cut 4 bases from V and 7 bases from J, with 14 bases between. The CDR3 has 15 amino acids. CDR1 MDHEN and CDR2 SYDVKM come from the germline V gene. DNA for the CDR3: TGTGCCAGCAGTTCACTACCGGCCACAAATTCACCCCTCCACTTT. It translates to CASSSLPATNSPLHF.